The entry below gives a single TCR beta chain sequence along with its context. Per germline, CDR1 LNHNV and CDR2 YYDKDF (reference sequence). Trimming took 8 bases from V and 3 from J, leaving 11 bases between them. CDR3 length: 12 amino acids. This sample stems from a study of T cell changes during pregnancy in multiple sclerosis. Profiled with immunoSEQ multiplex PCR; TCRdb holds only in-frame clones, not every one. The sample yields 25,000 to 30,000 clones, roughly 84% seen once. The clonotype originates from a female donor with multiple sclerosis, enrolled in a pregnancy study. V and J are TRBV15 and TRBJ2-7; D is perhaps TRBD1 (6 bases). The specimen was CD8+ T cells from peripheral blood mononuclear cells, collected after pregnancy. CDR3 nucleotides: TGTGCCACCTCGGACAGTAACTACGAGCAGTACTTC. Translation gives CATSDSNYEQYF.